Listed below are T cell receptor beta chains from one sample, sequenced in a study of T cell responses to AZD1222 COVID-19 vaccine. Repertoires were generated with immunoSEQ multiplex PCR, while TCRdb's copy carries only in-frame clones and drops some. Here the sample spans around 100,000 clones, around 85% being singletons. The sample here was peripheral blood, taken 28 days after the second AZD1222 dose. These receptors all come from an adult who received the AZD1222 COVID-19 vaccine. The conserved cysteine and the conserved F or W are not part of the CDR3 here.

cdr3_aa v_call
ASSQVRIGGRSLRGGDTEAF TRBV4-1
ASSTGFEQF TRBV6-5
AWRGLSNYGYT TRBV30
ASTMWGANYGYT TRBV19
ASSFTDRVESGYT TRBV11-2
ASTLFDRINEQY TRBV28
ASSRATGVPTNEKLF TRBV23-1
ASSIVGQGKNEAF TRBV19
ASSPREGGDTQY TRBV5-4
ASSLSGTANGDQPQH TRBV5-5
ASSVGSGNQETQY TRBV9
ASSPGAGSYEQY TRBV7-7
ASSFLGQPDQPQH TRBV28
ASSPQTGTGYNEQF TRBV7-2
ASSLSDSRTDTQY TRBV5-1
ASSRLGVQETQY TRBV5-1
ASSTGQGPPLH TRBV19
ASRGGLSEAF TRBV7-2
ASSSGGPTYNEQF TRBV5-6